The next 18 T cell receptor beta chains were all read from a single sample in a study of cytomegalovirus exposure and HLA in healthy donors. The PCR was carried out with 60 Vbeta primers and 13 Jbeta primers. Some clones are missing from TCRdb's copy, which holds only in-frame ones; the method was immunoSEQ multiplex PCR. This table holds 74,000 or so clones, 77% found once. Sequencing was performed on PBMCs. All receptors derive from a man over 45 in good health and CMV-seropositive.

This sequence joins TRBV30 and TRBJ1-1; 7 bases are a match to TRBD1. Per germline, CDR1 GTSNPN and CDR2 SVGIG (reference sequence). The ends lost 3 bases at V and 1 base at J; junction bases unmatched: 11. The CDR3 runs to 16 residues. Written as DNA, the CDR3 is TGTGCCTGGAGGGGGAACCCGGGACAGAGGAACACTGAAGCTTTCTTT. The encoded protein is CAWRGNPGQRNTEAFF. The full variable domain, completed using reference TRBV30 and TRBJ1-1, is SQTIHQWPATLVQPVGSPLSLECTVEGTSNPNLYWYRQAAGRGLQLLFYSVGIGQISSEVPQNLSASRPQDRQFILSSKKLLLSDSGFYLCAWRGNPGQRNTEAFFGQGTRLTVV.

The rearrangement links TRBV18 to TRBJ2-7; 8 bases agree with TRBD2. The J segment lost 5 bases and the V segment lost 3 bases, leaving 6 bases of the junction unmatched. CDR1 and CDR2 (germline): KGHSH, LQKENI. This CDR3 spans 14 amino acids. The CDR3 nucleotides read TGTGCCAGCTCACCTTTAGCGGGAATCAACGAGCAGTACTTC. This translates into CASSPLAGINEQYF.

The chain carries TRBV27 and TRBJ2-5; D perhaps matches TRBD1 (7 bases). Germline V lookup: CDR1 MNHEY, CDR2 SMNVEV (reference sequence). CDR3 size: 14 residues. The V gene lost 5 bases and the J gene lost 5 bases, with 15 bases spanning the gap. CDR3 bases: TGTGCCAGCAGTCGGCCCAGGGGGGACGAGACCCAGTACTTC. It translates to CASSRPRGDETQYF.

Only one count was recorded for this clone. This chain connects TRBV6-5 to TRBJ2-7; 8 nucleotides align to TRBD2. CDR1 and CDR2 from the germline V gene are MNHEY and SVGAGI. The CDR3 is 15 amino acids. V shed 5 bases and J 2 bases; nucleotides not matched to a gene: 8. For the CDR3, the DNA is TGTGCCAGCAGTCCCTCGGGACTAGTCCCCTACGAGCAGTACTTC. Residues: CASSPSGLVPYEQYF.

J is TRBJ1-2 and V is TRBV4-1; D is ambiguous. Trimming removed 0 bases at V and 7 bases at J, with 12 bases between. CDR1 and CDR2 (germline): MGHRA, YSYEKL. The CDR3 consists of 14 residues. CDR3 nucleotide sequence: TGCGCCAGCAGCCAAGATGTAAGCGTCTCTGGCTACACCTTC. Protein sequence: CASSQDVSVSGYTF.

The V gene is TRBV20-1, the J gene TRBJ1-1, with a tentative D call TRBD1 (6 bases). Germline values: CDR1 DFQATT, CDR2 SNEGSKA (reference sequence). The CDR3 has 11 amino acids. V lost 6 bases and J 3 bases, leaving 8 bases between the germline ends. CDR3 protein: CSATGYTEAFF. CDR3 bases: TGCAGTGCCACAGGGTACACTGAAGCTTTCTTT.

The chain has TRBV6-5 and TRBJ2-7; the match to TRBD2 covers 7 bases. The CDR3 totals 15 residues. Germline V gives CDR1 MNHEY, CDR2 SVGAGI. Germline trimming cut 6 bases from V and 7 bases from J; bases unmatched to any gene: 15. The CDR3 protein is CASSRLAALGREQYF. As DNA, the CDR3 is TGTGCCAGCAGCCGTCTAGCGGCCTTGGGAAGGGAGCAGTACTTC.

The chain is built from TRBV7-6 and TRBJ2-1; TRBD2 aligns across 14 bases. Germline-derived CDR1 and CDR2 are SGHVS and FNYEAQ. This CDR3 comprises 16 residues. V gave up 1 base and J gave up 5 bases; unmatched junction bases: 1. CDR3 loop: CASSLGLAGGDNEQFF. CDR3 in DNA: TGTGCCAGCAGCTTAGGACTAGCGGGAGGGGACAATGAGCAGTTCTTC. Looking up the rest from reference TRBV7-6 and TRBJ2-1 gives the full variable domain: GAGVSQSPRYKVTKRGQDVALRCDPISGHVSLYWYRQALGQGPEFLTYFNYEAQQDKSGLPNDRFSAERPEGSISTLTIQRTEQRDSAMYRCASSLGLAGGDNEQFFGPGTRLTVL.

The genes are TRBV27 and TRBJ2-2; TRBD2 matches at 9 bases. V lost 1 base to trimming and J lost 7 bases; unmatched junction nucleotides: 10. Per germline, CDR1 MNHEY and CDR2 SMNVEV (reference sequence). This CDR3 is 17 amino acids long. CDR3 in DNA: TGTGCCAGCAGTTTATTCCCTAGCGGGATTTTTCTCGGGGAGCTGTTTTTT. It specifies CASSLFPSGIFLGELFF.

This clone was recorded a few times. The V and J genes are TRBV5-5 and TRBJ1-2; D is unclear. The V end lost 4 bases, the J end lost 8 bases, and 12 bases lay between the germline ends. This CDR3 has 12 amino acids. The germline CDR1 and CDR2 sequences are SGHKS and YYEKEE (reference sequence). The CDR3 DNA reads TGTGCCAGCAGCCCGGGAGTTCGGGGCTACACCTTC. It codes for CASSPGVRGYTF.

V usage is TRBV10-3 and J usage is TRBJ2-1, with TRBD1 as a possible D gene (5 bases). The CDR3 extends over 12 amino acids. Germline loops: CDR1 ENHRY, CDR2 SYGVKD. V was shortened by 0 bases and J by 12 bases, with 9 bases between the two germline ends. CDR3 loop: CAISESAGSQFF. As DNA, the CDR3 is TGTGCCATCAGTGAGTCTGCAGGGTCGCAGTTCTTC.

The genes are TRBV10-3 and TRBJ2-5; the match to TRBD2 covers 13 bases. The CDR3 sequence is 14 residues long. CDR1 and CDR2 from the germline V gene are ENHRY and SYGVKD. Losses at the gene ends were 10 bases for V and 4 bases for J; bases not matched to a gene: 6. CDR3 loop: CATRTSGRGETQYF. CDR3 nucleotides: TGTGCCACCCGGACTAGCGGGAGAGGAGAGACCCAGTACTTC.

This clone is judged medium-sized. V gene TRBV25-1 combines with J gene TRBJ2-1; TRBD2 might be the D (6 bases). Germline V gene lookup returns CDR1 MGHDK and CDR2 SYGVNS. V was pared by 1 base and J by 7 bases, with 14 bases between. The CDR3 sequence is 15 residues long. The CDR3 bases are TGTGCCAGCAGTGAATCGGGGCAAGGGAGGAATGAGCAGTTCTTC. It translates to CASSESGQGRNEQFF.

The genes are TRBV27 and TRBJ1-2; the D is unclear. This CDR3 is built from 15 residues. Germline lookup yields CDR1 MNHEY and CDR2 SMNVEV (reference sequence). The V and J ends lost 2 bases and 2 bases respectively, with 12 bases between them. The CDR3 DNA follows: TGTGCCAGCAGTTTAGGTTGGCAGTCGAACTATGGCTACACCTTC. Translated, it gives CASSLGWQSNYGYTF.

The rearrangement links TRBV7-3 to TRBJ2-2; 11 bases line up with TRBD1. Germline loops: CDR1 SGHTA, CDR2 FQGTGA. There are 18 residues in the CDR3. V lost 2 bases, J lost 5 bases, and 10 bases stayed unmatched. As DNA, the CDR3 is TGTGCCAGCAGCTTAGGTGCCGGGACAGGGGGAAGGACCGGGGAGCTGTTTTTT. It translates to CASSLGAGTGGRTGELFF.

This rearrangement joins TRBV30 to TRBJ2-6, with D maybe TRBD2 (6 bases). Germline V CDR1 and CDR2: GTSNPN, SVGIG (reference sequence). The V and J ends lost 8 bases and 0 bases respectively, with 17 bases between them. This CDR3 contains 16 residues. The CDR3 coding sequence is TGTGCCCAGCTGCGGGGCGGGATCTCTGGGGCCAACGTCCTGACTTTC. Translating gives CAQLRGGISGANVLTF.

This rearrangement joins TRBV7-6 to TRBJ2-3; the match to TRBD2 covers 9 bases. Germline-derived CDR1 and CDR2 are SGHVS and FNYEAQ. The CDR3 is 16 amino acids. V was pared by 5 bases and J by 2 bases, with 8 bases of the junction left unmatched. CDR3 bases: TGTGCCAGCAGCAGAGACCTAGCGGGACTCACAGATACGCAGTATTTT. Translation: CASSRDLAGLTDTQYF.

This clone was observed a handful of times. The rearrangement uses TRBV2 and TRBJ2-7; TRBD2 matches 8 bases. V dropped 7 bases and J dropped 3; count of bases not matched to a gene: 8. In germline, CDR1 is SNHLY, CDR2 FYNNEI. The CDR3 sequence is 14 residues long. The CDR3 region is CASTPGLGYYEQYF. CDR3 bases: TGTGCCAGCACACCGGGACTAGGGTACTACGAGCAGTACTTC.